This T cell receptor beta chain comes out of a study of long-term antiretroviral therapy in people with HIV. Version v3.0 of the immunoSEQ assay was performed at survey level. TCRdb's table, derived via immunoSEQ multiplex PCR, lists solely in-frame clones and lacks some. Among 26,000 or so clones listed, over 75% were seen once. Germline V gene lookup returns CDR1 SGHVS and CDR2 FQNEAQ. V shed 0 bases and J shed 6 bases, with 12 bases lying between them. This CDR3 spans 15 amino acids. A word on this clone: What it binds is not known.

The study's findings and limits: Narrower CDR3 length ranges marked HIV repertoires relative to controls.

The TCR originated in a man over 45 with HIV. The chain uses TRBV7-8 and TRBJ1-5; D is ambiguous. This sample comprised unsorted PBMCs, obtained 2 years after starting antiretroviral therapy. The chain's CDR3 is CASSLAVGSGQPQHF. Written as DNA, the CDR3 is TGTGCCAGCAGCTTAGCAGTGGGCAGTGGTCAGCCCCAGCATTTT.